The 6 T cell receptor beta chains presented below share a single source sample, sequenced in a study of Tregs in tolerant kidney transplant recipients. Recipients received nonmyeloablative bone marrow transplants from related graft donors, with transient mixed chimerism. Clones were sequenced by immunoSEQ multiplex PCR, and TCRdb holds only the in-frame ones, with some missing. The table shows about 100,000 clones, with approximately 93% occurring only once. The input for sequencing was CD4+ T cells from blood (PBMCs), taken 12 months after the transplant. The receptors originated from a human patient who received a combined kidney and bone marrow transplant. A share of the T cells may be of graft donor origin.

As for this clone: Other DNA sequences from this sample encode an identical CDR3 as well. CDR3 region: CASSPDSSYNSPLHF. Written as DNA, the CDR3 is TGTGCCAGCAGCCCGGACAGCTCCTATAATTCACCCCTCCACTTT. The rearrangement joins TRBV7-8 to TRBJ1-6; a possible D gene is TRBD1 (6 bases). Trimming shortened V by 5 bases and J by 0 bases, and 8 bases separated the two germline ends. Germline lookup yields CDR1 SGHVS and CDR2 FQNEAQ. This CDR3 spans 15 amino acids.

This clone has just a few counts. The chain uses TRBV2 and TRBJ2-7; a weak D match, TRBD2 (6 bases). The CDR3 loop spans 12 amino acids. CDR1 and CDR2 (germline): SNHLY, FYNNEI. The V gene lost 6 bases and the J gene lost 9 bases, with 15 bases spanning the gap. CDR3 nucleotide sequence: TGTGCCAGCAGAGTGGGGGGACTGGCGCAGTACTTC. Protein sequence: CASRVGGLAQYF.

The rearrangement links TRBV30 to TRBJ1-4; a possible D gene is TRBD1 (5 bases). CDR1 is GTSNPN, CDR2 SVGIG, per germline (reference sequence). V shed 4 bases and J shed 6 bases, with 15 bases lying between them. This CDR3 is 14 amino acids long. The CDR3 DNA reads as TGTGCCTGGACTCCAGGGTTCGGGTATGAAAAACTGTTTTTT. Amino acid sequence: CAWTPGFGYEKLFF.

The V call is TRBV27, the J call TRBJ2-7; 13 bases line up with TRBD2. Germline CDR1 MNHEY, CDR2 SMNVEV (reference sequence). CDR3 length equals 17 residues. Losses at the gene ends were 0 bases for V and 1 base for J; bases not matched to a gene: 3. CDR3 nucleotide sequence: TGTGCCAGCAGTTTATCGGGGGGACTAGCGGGGTCCTACGAGCAGTACTTC. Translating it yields CASSLSGGLAGSYEQYF.

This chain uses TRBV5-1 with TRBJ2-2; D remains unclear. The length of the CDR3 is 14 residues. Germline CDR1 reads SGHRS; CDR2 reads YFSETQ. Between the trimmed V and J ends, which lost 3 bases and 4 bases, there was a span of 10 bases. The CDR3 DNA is TGCGCCAGCAGCTCCTCTAAGTCCACCGGGGAGCTGTTTTTT. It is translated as CASSSSKSTGELFF.

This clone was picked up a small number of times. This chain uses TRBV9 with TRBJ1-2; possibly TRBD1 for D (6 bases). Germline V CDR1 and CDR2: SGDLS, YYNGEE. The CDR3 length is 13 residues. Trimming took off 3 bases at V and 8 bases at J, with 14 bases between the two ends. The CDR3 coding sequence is TGTGCCAGCAGCGATTTCAGGGGAGCAGGCTACACCTTC. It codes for CASSDFRGAGYTF.